The 29 T cell receptor beta chains listed next were all sequenced from one sample in a study of T cell responses to AZD1222 COVID-19 vaccine. Generated by immunoSEQ multiplex PCR, the TCRdb table keeps only in-frame clones and is missing some. Seen here are 150,000 to 200,000 clones, about 94% observed once, and the top ten hold over 7.5%. Sequenced here: peripheral blood, sampled on day 0 of AZD1222 vaccination. The origin of the receptors is an adult in good health.

The V gene is TRBV6-2 or TRBV6-3, the J gene TRBJ2-7, with D possibly TRBD1 on 5 matching bases. The V gene's germline CDR1 is MNHEY and CDR2 SVGEGT. With 5 bases removed from V and 1 base from J, the gap between germline ends came to 15 bases. The CDR3 covers 15 residues. The CDR3 sequence is CASSRNFRVSYEQYF. The CDR3 nucleotides are TGTGCCAGCAGTCGCAATTTCAGGGTATCCTACGAGCAGTACTTC.

CDR3 in amino acids: CAISELRDSNTYGYTF. Written as DNA, the CDR3 is TGTGCCATCAGTGAGCTCCGGGACAGCAATACCTATGGCTACACCTTC. This chain connects TRBV10-3 to TRBJ1-2; 7 nucleotides align to TRBD1. The CDR3 length is 16 residues. The germline CDR1 and CDR2 sequences are ENHRY and SYGVKD. V was pared by 2 bases and J by 4 bases, with 10 bases of the junction left unmatched.

A remark on this clone: One end of the junction varies from germline; a read error may be responsible. This chain joins TRBV7-3 and TRBJ2-3; 7 bases are shared with TRBD1. The CDR3 is 17 residues long. In germline, CDR1 is SGHTA, CDR2 FQGTGA. The DNA for the CDR3 is TGTGCCAGCAGTAGTAGGAAGGGGGCGCCGGGCACAAATACGCAGTATTTT. Protein sequence: CASSSRKGAPGTNTQYF.

The rearrangement links TRBV6-5 to TRBJ2-1; weak D call: TRBD1 (6 bases). The CDR3 contains 13 residues. V was cut by 4 bases and J by 6 bases, with 10 bases left in between. Germline assignment: CDR1 MNHEY and CDR2 SVGAGI. This CDR3 is CASSFGQLNEQFF. The CDR3 region has the DNA TGTGCCAGCAGTTTTGGACAGCTCAATGAGCAGTTCTTC.

The chain couples TRBV12-3 or TRBV12-4 to TRBJ1-1; no definite D call. There are 12 residues in the CDR3. V dropped 6 bases and J dropped 11 bases, with 16 bases sitting between them. DNA for the CDR3: TGTGCCAGCAGCAAACCTACCCTGGGGGCTTTCTTT. This encodes CASSKPTLGAFF.

V is TRBV28 and J is TRBJ2-1, with no clear D. V lost 8 bases, J lost 6 bases, and 14 bases lay in between. Germline-derived CDR1 and CDR2 are MDHEN and SYDVKM. This CDR3 comprises 13 residues. CDR3 nucleotide sequence: TGTGCCAGCGGTCCCCGAAAGAGCAATGAGCAGTTCTTC. Its protein product is CASGPRKSNEQFF.

CDR3 sequence reads: CASSPGTSGNNNEQFF. The CDR3 bases are TGTGCCAGCAGCCCGGGGACTAGCGGGAACAATAATGAGCAGTTCTTC. The gene calls are TRBV11-1 and TRBJ2-1, with 13 bases fitting TRBD2. CDR1 is SGHAT and CDR2 is FQDESV in the germline V gene (reference sequence). The ends lost 5 bases at V and 7 bases at J; junction bases unmatched: 8. This CDR3 contains 16 residues.

The gene calls are TRBV4-2 and TRBJ2-3; 8 bases line up with TRBD1. In germline, CDR1 is LGHNA, CDR2 YNFKEQ. CDR3 size: 15 residues. Losses at the gene ends were 3 bases for V and 6 bases for J; bases not matched to a gene: 8. The CDR3 protein is CASSQGQEGWDTQYF. The DNA for the CDR3 is TGTGCCAGCAGCCAGGGACAGGAGGGTTGGGATACGCAGTATTTT.

The chain employs TRBV7-3 and TRBJ1-6; TRBD1 might be the D (6 bases). Looked up from germline, CDR1 is SGHTA and CDR2 is FQGTGA. This CDR3 is built from 15 residues. The germline V and J ends were trimmed by 5 bases and 9 bases, with 17 bases remaining between them. The CDR3 coding sequence is TGTGCCAGCAGCCAATCTAGGGACAACTCTTCACCCCTCCACTTT. Encoded protein: CASSQSRDNSSPLHF. The variable domain in full, with the rest retrieved from reference TRBV7-3 and TRBJ1-6, is GAGVSQTPSNKVTEKGKYVELRCDPISGHTALYWYRQSLGQGPEFLIYFQGTGAADDSGLPNDRFFAVRPEGSVSTLKIQRTERGDSAVYLCASSQSRDNSSPLHFGNGTRLTVT.

In nucleotides, the CDR3 is TGCGCCAGCAGCTTGGGCACCGACAGCGCGTGGGGAAACACCATATATTTT. Protein: CASSLGTDSAWGNTIYF. This rearrangement joins TRBV5-1 to TRBJ1-3, with D maybe TRBD1 (5 bases). Trimming pared 0 bases from V and 4 bases from J, leaving 17 bases between. Germline values: CDR1 SGHRS, CDR2 YFSETQ. The CDR3 totals 17 residues.

This clone appeared once. V and J are TRBV2 and TRBJ2-7; a weak D match, TRBD1 (6 bases). CDR1 is SNHLY, CDR2 FYNNEI, per germline. This CDR3 region has 13 residues. V lost 8 bases and J 1 base, leaving 12 bases between the germline ends. CDR3: CASRRQASYEQYF. The CDR3 DNA is TGTGCCAGCCGTCGACAGGCATCCTACGAGCAGTACTTC.

This sequence joins TRBV9 and TRBJ2-3; D remains ambiguous. Trimming cost V 3 bases and J 3 bases, with 14 bases left between them. The CDR3 covers 15 residues. The germline CDR1 and CDR2 sequences are SGDLS and YYNGEE. This CDR3 is CASSASIIVTDTQYF. The CDR3 DNA reads TGTGCCAGCAGCGCTTCGATAATCGTAACAGATACGCAGTATTTT. Using reference TRBV9 and TRBJ2-3 for the parts outside the CDR3, the full variable domain is DSGVTQTPKHLITATGQRVTLRCSPRSGDLSVYWYQQSLDQGLQFLIQYYNGEERAKGNILERFSAQQFPDLHSELNLSSLELGDSALYFCASSASIIVTDTQYFGPGTRLTVL.

This rearrangement joins TRBV21-1 to TRBJ2-7; TRBD2 reflects the table's D call only, with no check against the DNA. TRBV21-1 represents a pseudogene. CDR3 size: 8 residues. Written as DNA, the CDR3 is TGTGCCAGCCAAGAGGGGTACTTC. Its translation: CASQEGYF.

The rearrangement links TRBV11-2 to TRBJ1-6, with D perhaps TRBD1 (5 bases). This CDR3 is built from 14 residues. V lost 2 bases and J lost 10, with 12 bases in between. The germline gives CDR1 SGHAT, CDR2 FQNNGV. As DNA, the CDR3 is TGTGCCAGCAGCTTACGGGCAGGGCAATCACCCCTCCACTTT. Protein: CASSLRAGQSPLHF.

V gene TRBV6-5 combines with J gene TRBJ2-7, with 8 bases matching TRBD1. Losses at the gene ends were 10 bases for V and 0 bases for J; bases not matched to a gene: 8. The CDR3 runs to 14 residues. The germline CDR1 and CDR2 sequences are MNHEY and SVGAGI. CDR3: CATHTGGSSYEQYF. In nucleotides, the CDR3 is TGTGCCACCCACACAGGGGGGTCCTCCTACGAGCAGTACTTC.

This chain joins TRBV29-1 and TRBJ2-7; no definite D call. This CDR3 contains 13 residues. Trimming removed 6 bases from V and 9 bases from J, with 21 bases in between. Germline-derived CDR1 and CDR2 are SQVTM and ANQGSEA. For the CDR3, the DNA is TGCAGCGTGCAATACAGCGTCGAGGCTGCGCAGTACTTC. Translating it yields CSVQYSVEAAQYF.

The rearrangement links TRBV10-3 to TRBJ2-5; possible D gene TRBD1, 5 bases. The CDR3 has 18 residues. CDR1 and CDR2 (germline): ENHRY, SYGVKD. V lost 2 bases and J lost 0, with 19 bases in between. CDR3 DNA: TGTGCCATCAGTGAGAATTTGGGCCAGGGAAAACACCAAGAGACCCAGTACTTC. Its protein product is CAISENLGQGKHQETQYF.

The chain is built from TRBV28 and TRBJ2-7; TRBD2 is a possible D gene (5 bases). This CDR3 comprises 15 residues. The V end lost 3 bases, the J end lost 2 bases, and 14 bases lay between the germline ends. Germline assignment: CDR1 MDHEN and CDR2 SYDVKM. In DNA form, the CDR3 reads TGTGCCAGCAGTTTGAGGGTAGTTCCGGCCTACGAGCAGTACTTC. This sequence encodes CASSLRVVPAYEQYF.

The chain combines TRBV30 with TRBJ2-7; 10 bases are shared with TRBD1. Per germline, CDR1 GTSNPN and CDR2 SVGIG (reference sequence). V lost 3 bases and J lost 5; bases outside the gene matches: 13. This CDR3 region has 16 residues. CDR3 sequence: CAWSVTGTGDTNEQYF. Written as DNA, the CDR3 is TGTGCCTGGAGCGTTACCGGGACAGGGGATACCAACGAGCAGTACTTC.

The gene calls are TRBV5-4 and TRBJ2-5, with a weak D call TRBD1 (6 bases). V lost 0 bases and J lost 4, with 13 bases in between. This CDR3 contains 15 residues. Germline CDR1 SGHNT, CDR2 YYREEE (reference sequence). Written as DNA, the CDR3 is TGTGCCAGCAGCTTGGCCCTGGGGGCGGGAGAGACCCAGTACTTC. As protein: CASSLALGAGETQYF.

The chain recombines TRBV27 with TRBJ2-7, with TRBD2 matching over 7 bases. The germline V gene has CDR1 MNHEY and CDR2 SMNVEV (reference sequence). This CDR3 has 13 residues. J gave up 3 bases and V 3 bases, and 2 bases lay outside the gene matches. The CDR3 bases are TGTGCCAGCAGTTTGGGCGGGAGCTACGAGCAGTACTTC. This translates into CASSLGGSYEQYF.

V and J are TRBV9 and TRBJ1-3; no clear D gene. Germline CDR1 is SGDLS and CDR2 is YYNGEE. The CDR3 is 16 residues long. The germline V and J ends were trimmed by 6 bases and 4 bases, with 20 bases remaining between them. CDR3 loop: CASNHDVSASGNTIYF. CDR3 in DNA: TGTGCCAGCAATCACGACGTATCGGCCAGCGGAAACACCATATATTTT.

V and J are TRBV4-1 and TRBJ2-7, with 10 bases identical to TRBD2. Germline CDR1 is MGHRA and CDR2 is YSYEKL. The V segment lost 1 base and the J segment 5 bases; nucleotides outside the gene matches: 20. The CDR3 sequence is 20 residues long. In nucleotides, the CDR3 is TGCGCCAGCAGCCAAGCGCCCCCCTCCAGCGGGAGGGCCCGGAGAAACGAGCAGTACTTC. It codes for CASSQAPPSSGRARRNEQYF.

J is TRBJ1-1 and V is TRBV5-1, with 10 positions matching TRBD1. From germline, CDR1 is SGHRS and CDR2 YFSETQ. Trimming removed 4 bases from V and 11 bases from J; junction bases left unmatched: 11. The CDR3 has 14 amino acids. The chain's CDR3 is CASSLTGGEEAAFF. The CDR3 region has the DNA TGCGCCAGCAGCCTGACAGGGGGCGAGGAGGCCGCTTTCTTT.

The count of this clone is one. The gene calls are TRBV29-1 and TRBJ1-5; 7 bases align to TRBD1. The germline CDR1 and CDR2 sequences are SQVTM and ANQGSEA. J lost 3 bases, V lost 4 bases, and 3 bases had no gene match. This CDR3 has 13 residues. CDR3 amino acids: CSVGDSVNQPQHF. The DNA for the CDR3 is TGCAGCGTTGGGGACAGCGTCAATCAGCCCCAGCATTTT.

The chain is built from TRBV19 and TRBJ2-4; D may be TRBD1 (5 bases). V was pared by 4 bases and J by 4 bases, with 11 bases between. The CDR3 is made up of 14 amino acids. Germline values: CDR1 LNHDA, CDR2 SQIVND (reference sequence). The CDR3 region has the DNA TGTGCCAGTAGTACCTTGCAGGGTAAAAACATTCAGTACTTC. Its translation: CASSTLQGKNIQYF. Combining the CDR3 with reference TRBV19 and TRBJ2-4 gives the whole variable domain DGGITQSPKYLFRKEGQNVTLSCEQNLNHDAMYWYRQDPGQGLRLIYYSQIVNDFQKGDIAEGYSVSREKKESFPLTVTSAQKNPTAFYLCASSTLQGKNIQYFGAGTRLSVL.

This rearrangement joins TRBV13 to TRBJ1-2, with 9 nucleotides matching TRBD1. CDR1 and CDR2 (germline): PRHDT, FYEKMQ (reference sequence). CDR3 size: 18 residues. J lost 3 bases, V lost 5 bases, and 16 bases had no gene match. In DNA form, the CDR3 reads TGTGCCAGCAGCGCCACCGGGACAGGGAGACAGGAGGACTATGGCTACACCTTC. It yields the protein CASSATGTGRQEDYGYTF.

This chain links TRBV29-1 with TRBJ1-1; a possible D gene is TRBD1 (5 bases). The CDR3 sequence is 17 residues long. Germline assignment: CDR1 SQVTM and CDR2 ANQGSEA. The ends were cut back, 0 bases at V and 1 base at J, with 18 bases in the middle. The CDR3 region is CSVEDLVGFTGNTEAFF. Here the CDR3 DNA reads TGCAGCGTTGAAGATCTGGTTGGGTTTACAGGGAACACTGAAGCTTTCTTT.

This chain connects TRBV3-1 (or the pseudogene TRBV3-2) to TRBJ2-7, with TRBD2 matching over 10 bases. This CDR3 has 14 residues. The germline V gene encodes CDR1 LGHDT and CDR2 YNNKEL (reference sequence). Germline trimming cut 4 bases from V and 7 bases from J; bases unmatched to any gene: 7. The CDR3 sequence: CASSRTGTSAEQYF. CDR3 DNA: TGTGCCAGCAGCCGAACCGGGACTAGCGCTGAGCAGTACTTC.